A single sample gave rise to the 5 T cell receptor beta chains below, sequenced in a study of cytomegalovirus exposure and HLA in healthy donors. PCR involved 60 Vbeta and 13 Jbeta primers. Sequencing used immunoSEQ multiplex PCR; TCRdb keeps in-frame clones, though not all of them. Here the sample spans around 190,000 clones, roughly 80% being singletons. The sequencing input was PBMCs. The receptors here all came from a female donor in good health and CMV-seronegative.

This clone was seen more than once but under ten times. CDR3 in DNA: TGCAGCGTTGATGGTGAGTCTGGGGCCAACGTCCTGACTTTC. It yields the protein CSVDGESGANVLTF. The chain uses TRBV29-1 and TRBJ2-6; D is unresolved. The CDR3 contains 14 residues. Deletions cut 3 bases from V and 1 base from J, with 7 bases between. CDR1 is SQVTM and CDR2 is ANQGSEA in the germline V gene.

This clone was observed once. The rearrangement uses TRBV11-3 and TRBJ1-1, with TRBD1 as a possible D gene (5 bases). The CDR3 has 17 residues. The V and J ends lost 0 bases and 7 bases respectively, with 21 bases between them. CDR1 SGHNT and CDR2 YENEEA come from the germline V gene. In DNA form, the CDR3 reads TGTGCCAGCAGCTTAGATCGGTTACGGCTCCTCGGGGGTGAAGCTTTCTTT. Translated: CASSLDRLRLLGGEAFF. The full variable domain, rest sourced from reference TRBV11-3 and TRBJ1-1, is EAGVVQSPRYKIIEKKQPVAFWCNPISGHNTLYWYLQNLGQGPELLIRYENEEAVDDSQLPKDRFSAERLKGVDSTLKIQPAELGDSAVYLCASSLDRLRLLGGEAFFGQGTRLTVV.

This rearrangement joins TRBV7-9 to TRBJ2-3; a weak D match, TRBD2 (6 bases). The CDR3 runs to 12 residues. The V and J ends lost 5 bases and 5 bases respectively, with 8 bases between them. Germline V gene sequence: CDR1 SEHNR, CDR2 FQNEAQ (reference sequence). The CDR3 coding sequence is TGTGCCAGCAGCCTGGGACTAGATACGCAGTATTTT. Amino acids: CASSLGLDTQYF.

This chain connects TRBV2 to TRBJ2-1; D gene uncertain. CDR3 length: 13 amino acids. Deletions cut 8 bases from V and 5 bases from J, with 13 bases between. Germline assignment: CDR1 SNHLY and CDR2 FYNNEI. CDR3 region: CASVVVGDNEQFF. For the CDR3, the DNA is TGTGCCAGCGTTGTGGTCGGAGACAATGAGCAGTTCTTC.

The chain carries TRBV5-4 and TRBJ2-7; 10 bases are a match to TRBD1. The CDR3 has 13 residues. Germline CDR1 is SGHNT and CDR2 is YYREEE (reference sequence). Trimming removed 4 bases from V and 5 bases from J; junction bases left unmatched: 3. The CDR3, as DNA: TGTGCCAGCAGCGAGGACAGGGGGGACGAGCAGTACTTC. Residues: CASSEDRGDEQYF.